This T cell receptor beta chain was captured in a study of blood T cell repertoires in COVID-19. Study overall: From T cells, B-cell-depleted T cells, or PBMCs came the material, which was cDNA or gDNA.

Per the authors' pipeline: It was from reference gene primer amplification that nucleated cell counts were estimated. Here immunoSEQ multiplex PCR was the method, and the copy in TCRdb shows in-frame clones only, minus some. V, J and clone size are taken as reported in that table, and D and trimming were inferred from the DNA itself. Of about 140,000 clones listed, 88% are singletons. The TCR was taken from a man aged 50 to 59 with active or convalescent COVID-19. What was sequenced was peripheral blood.

As DNA, the CDR3 is TGTGCCAGCAGTTACTCAGAGGGTTTAAACTATGGCTACACCTTC. It is translated as CASSYSEGLNYGYTF. This chain connects TRBV6-5 to TRBJ1-2; no reliable D call. V was clipped by 0 bases and J by 2 bases, with 10 bases between them. The CDR3 runs to 15 residues. The germline V gene has CDR1 MNHEY and CDR2 SVGAGI.